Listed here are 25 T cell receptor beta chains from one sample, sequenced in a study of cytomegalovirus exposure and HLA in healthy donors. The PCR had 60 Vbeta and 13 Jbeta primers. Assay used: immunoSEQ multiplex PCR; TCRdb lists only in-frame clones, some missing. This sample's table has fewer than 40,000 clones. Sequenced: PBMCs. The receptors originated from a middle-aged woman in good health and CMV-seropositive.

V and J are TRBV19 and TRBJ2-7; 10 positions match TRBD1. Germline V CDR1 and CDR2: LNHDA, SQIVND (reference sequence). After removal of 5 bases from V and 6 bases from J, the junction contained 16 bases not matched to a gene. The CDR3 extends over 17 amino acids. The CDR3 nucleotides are TGTGCCAGTAGTCCCTCCACCTGGGACAGGGGCTCCCTCGAGCAGTACTTC. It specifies CASSPSTWDRGSLEQYF.

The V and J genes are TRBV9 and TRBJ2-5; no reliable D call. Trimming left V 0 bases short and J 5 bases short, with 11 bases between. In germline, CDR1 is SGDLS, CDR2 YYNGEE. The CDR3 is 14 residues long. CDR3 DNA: TGTGCCAGCAGCGTAGGAGTGTTGGGCGAGACCCAGTACTTC. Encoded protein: CASSVGVLGETQYF. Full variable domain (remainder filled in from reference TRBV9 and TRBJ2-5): DSGVTQTPKHLITATGQRVTLRCSPRSGDLSVYWYQQSLDQGLQFLIQYYNGEERAKGNILERFSAQQFPDLHSELNLSSLELGDSALYFCASSVGVLGETQYFGPGTRLLVL.

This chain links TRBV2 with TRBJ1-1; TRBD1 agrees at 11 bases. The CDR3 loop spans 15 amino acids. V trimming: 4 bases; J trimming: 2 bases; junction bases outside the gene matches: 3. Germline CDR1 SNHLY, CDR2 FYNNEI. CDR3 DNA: TGTGCCAGCAGTGTGGACAGGGGGCCAAACACTGAAGCTTTCTTT. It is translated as CASSVDRGPNTEAFF.

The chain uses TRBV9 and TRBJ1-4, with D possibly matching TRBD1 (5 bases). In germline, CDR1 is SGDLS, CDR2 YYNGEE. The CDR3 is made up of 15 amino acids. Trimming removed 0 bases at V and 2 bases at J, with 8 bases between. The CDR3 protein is CASSVAGVTNEKLFF. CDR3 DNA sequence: TGTGCCAGCAGCGTAGCGGGGGTGACTAATGAAAAACTGTTTTTT.

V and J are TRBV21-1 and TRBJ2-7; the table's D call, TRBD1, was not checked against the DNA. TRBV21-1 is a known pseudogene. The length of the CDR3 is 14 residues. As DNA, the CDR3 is TGTGCCAGCAACACCTGTTGGCTTGAATACGAGCAGTACTTC. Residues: CASNTCWLEYEQYF.

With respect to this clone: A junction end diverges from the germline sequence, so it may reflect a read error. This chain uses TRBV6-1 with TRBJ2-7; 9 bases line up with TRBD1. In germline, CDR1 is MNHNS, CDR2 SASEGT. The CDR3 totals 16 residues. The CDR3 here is CASSEFMGTGSSEQYF. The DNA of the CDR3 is TGTGCCAGCAGTGAGTTTATGGGGACAGGGTCCTCCGAGCAGTACTTC.

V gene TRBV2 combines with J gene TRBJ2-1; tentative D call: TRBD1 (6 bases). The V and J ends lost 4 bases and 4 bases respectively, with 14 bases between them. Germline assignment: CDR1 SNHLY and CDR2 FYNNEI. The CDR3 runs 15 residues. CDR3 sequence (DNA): TGTGCCAGCAGTGGGACAGAGAAGCAATACAATGAGCAGTTCTTC. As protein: CASSGTEKQYNEQFF.

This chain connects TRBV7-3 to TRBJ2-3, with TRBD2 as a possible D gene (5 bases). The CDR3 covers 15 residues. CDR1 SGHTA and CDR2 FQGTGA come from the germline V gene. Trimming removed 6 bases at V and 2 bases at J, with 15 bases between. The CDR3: CASSTSSWATDTQYF. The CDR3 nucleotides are TGTGCCAGCAGTACTAGTAGCTGGGCCACAGATACGCAGTATTTT.

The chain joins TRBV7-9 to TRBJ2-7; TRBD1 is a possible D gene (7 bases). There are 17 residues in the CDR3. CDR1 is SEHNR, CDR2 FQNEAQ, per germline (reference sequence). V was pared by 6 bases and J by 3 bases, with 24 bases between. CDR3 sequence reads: CASSPRGGTAPLYEQYF. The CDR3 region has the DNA TGTGCCAGCAGTCCACGCGGAGGGACAGCTCCTCTCTACGAGCAGTACTTC. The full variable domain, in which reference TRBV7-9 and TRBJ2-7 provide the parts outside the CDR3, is DTGVSQNPRHKITKRGQNVTFRCDPISEHNRLYWYRQTLGQGPEFLTYFQNEAQLEKSRLLSDRFSAERPKGSFSTLEIQRTEQGDSAMYLCASSPRGGTAPLYEQYFGPGTRLTVT.

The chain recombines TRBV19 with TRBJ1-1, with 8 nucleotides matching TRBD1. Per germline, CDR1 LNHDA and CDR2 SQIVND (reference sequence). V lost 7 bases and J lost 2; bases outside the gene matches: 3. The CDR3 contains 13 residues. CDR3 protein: CASIGQGNTEAFF. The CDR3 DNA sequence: TGTGCCAGTATTGGACAGGGAAACACTGAAGCTTTCTTT.

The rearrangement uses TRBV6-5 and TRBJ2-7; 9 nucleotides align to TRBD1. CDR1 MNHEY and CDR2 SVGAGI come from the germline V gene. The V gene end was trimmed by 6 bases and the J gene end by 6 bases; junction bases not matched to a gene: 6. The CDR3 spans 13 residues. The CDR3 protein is CASRGQGTLEQYF. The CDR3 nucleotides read TGTGCCAGCAGGGGACAGGGTACTCTCGAGCAGTACTTC.

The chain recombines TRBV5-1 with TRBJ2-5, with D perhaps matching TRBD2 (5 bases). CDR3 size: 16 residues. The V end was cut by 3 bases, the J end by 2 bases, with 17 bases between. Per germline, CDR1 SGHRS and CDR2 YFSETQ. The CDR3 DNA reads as TGCGCCAGCAGCTGGGCTCTGTTGGCGGGTCAAGAGACCCAGTACTTC. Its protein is CASSWALLAGQETQYF.

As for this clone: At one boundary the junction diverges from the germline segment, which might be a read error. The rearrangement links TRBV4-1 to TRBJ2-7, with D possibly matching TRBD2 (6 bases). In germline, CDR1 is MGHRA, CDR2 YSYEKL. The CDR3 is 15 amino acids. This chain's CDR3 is CASSHETAGPLERYF. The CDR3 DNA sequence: TGCGCCAGCAGCCATGAGACGGCGGGACCGCTGGAGCGGTACTTC.

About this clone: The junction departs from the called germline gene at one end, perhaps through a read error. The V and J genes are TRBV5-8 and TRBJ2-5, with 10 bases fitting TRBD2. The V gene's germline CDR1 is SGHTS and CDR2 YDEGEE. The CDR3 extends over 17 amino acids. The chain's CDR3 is CASILGWLAGDQETQYF. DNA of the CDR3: TGTGCCAGCATCTTGGGGTGGCTAGCGGGGGACCAAGAGACCCAGTACTTC.

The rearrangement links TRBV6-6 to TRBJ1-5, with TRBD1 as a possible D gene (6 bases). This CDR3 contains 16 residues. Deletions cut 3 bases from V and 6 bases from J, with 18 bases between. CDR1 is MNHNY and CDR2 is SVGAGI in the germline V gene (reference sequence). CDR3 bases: TGTGCCAGCAGTTATAATCGCGGCGCGGGGGCTCAGCCCCAGCATTTT. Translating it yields CASSYNRGAGAQPQHF.

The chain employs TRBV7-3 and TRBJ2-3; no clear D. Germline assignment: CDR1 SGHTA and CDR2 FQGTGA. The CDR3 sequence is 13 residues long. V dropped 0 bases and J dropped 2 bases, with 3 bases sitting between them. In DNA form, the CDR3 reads TGTGCCAGCAGCTTAACCTACACAGATACGCAGTATTTT. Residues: CASSLTYTDTQYF.

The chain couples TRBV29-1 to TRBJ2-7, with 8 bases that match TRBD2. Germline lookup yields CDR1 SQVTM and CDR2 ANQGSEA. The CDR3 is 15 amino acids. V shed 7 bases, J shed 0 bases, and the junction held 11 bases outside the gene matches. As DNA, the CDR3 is TGCAGCGATGGGGGCTGGAGCGGGAGCTCCTACGAGCAGTACTTC. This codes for CSDGGWSGSSYEQYF.

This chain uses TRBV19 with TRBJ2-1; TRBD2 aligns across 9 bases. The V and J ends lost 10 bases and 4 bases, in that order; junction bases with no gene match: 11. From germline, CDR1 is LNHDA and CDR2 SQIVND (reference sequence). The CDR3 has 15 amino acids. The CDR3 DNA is TGTGCCACTTCCCTCCGACTAGCGGCTTACAATGAGCAGTTCTTC. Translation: CATSLRLAAYNEQFF. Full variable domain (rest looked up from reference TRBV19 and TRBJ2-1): DGGITQSPKYLFRKEGQNVTLSCEQNLNHDAMYWYRQDPGQGLRLIYYSQIVNDFQKGDIAEGYSVSREKKESFPLTVTSAQKNPTAFYLCATSLRLAAYNEQFFGPGTRLTVL.

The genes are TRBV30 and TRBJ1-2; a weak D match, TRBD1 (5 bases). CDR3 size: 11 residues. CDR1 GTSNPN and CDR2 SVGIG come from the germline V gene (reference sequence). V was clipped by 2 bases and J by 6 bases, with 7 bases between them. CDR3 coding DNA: TGTGCCTGGAGTACCAGGGATGGCTACACCTTC. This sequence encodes CAWSTRDGYTF.

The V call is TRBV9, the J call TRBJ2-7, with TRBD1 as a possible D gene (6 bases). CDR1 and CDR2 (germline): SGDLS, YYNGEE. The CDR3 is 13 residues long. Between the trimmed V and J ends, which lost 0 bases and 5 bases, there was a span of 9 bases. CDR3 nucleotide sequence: TGTGCCAGCAGCGTAGGCCAGGGGAACGAGCAGTACTTC. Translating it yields CASSVGQGNEQYF.

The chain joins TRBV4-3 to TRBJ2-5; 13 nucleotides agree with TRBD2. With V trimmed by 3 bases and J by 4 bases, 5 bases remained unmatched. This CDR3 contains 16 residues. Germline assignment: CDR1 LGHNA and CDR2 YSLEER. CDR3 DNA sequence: TGCGCCAGCAGCCACGTGGGACTAGCGGGACGAGAGACCCAGTACTTC. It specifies CASSHVGLAGRETQYF.

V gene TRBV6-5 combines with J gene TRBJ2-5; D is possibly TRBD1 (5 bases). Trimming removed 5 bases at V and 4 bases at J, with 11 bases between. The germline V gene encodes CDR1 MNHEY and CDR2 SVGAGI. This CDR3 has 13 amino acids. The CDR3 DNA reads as TGTGCCAGCAGTCCAGGGATAAGAGAGACCCAGTACTTC. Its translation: CASSPGIRETQYF.

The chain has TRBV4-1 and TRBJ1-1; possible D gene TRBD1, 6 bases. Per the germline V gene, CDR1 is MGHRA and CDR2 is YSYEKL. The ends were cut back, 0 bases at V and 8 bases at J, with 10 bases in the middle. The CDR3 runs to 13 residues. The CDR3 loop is CASSQERGGEAFF. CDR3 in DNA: TGCGCCAGCAGCCAAGAAAGGGGGGGGGAAGCTTTCTTT.

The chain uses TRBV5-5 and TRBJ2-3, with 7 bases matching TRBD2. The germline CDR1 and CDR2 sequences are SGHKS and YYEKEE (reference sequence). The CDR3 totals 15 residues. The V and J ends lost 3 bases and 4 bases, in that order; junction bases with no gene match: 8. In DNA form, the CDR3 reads TGTGCCAGCAGCTCGGTGGGCGGGAGTCCAGATACGCAGTATTTT. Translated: CASSSVGGSPDTQYF.

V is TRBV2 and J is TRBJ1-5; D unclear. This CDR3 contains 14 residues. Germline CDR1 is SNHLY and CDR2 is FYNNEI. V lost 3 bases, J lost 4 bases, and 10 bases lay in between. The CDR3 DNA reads TGTGCCAGCAGTGAGGGTCGGGATAATCAGCCCCAGCATTTT. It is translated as CASSEGRDNQPQHF. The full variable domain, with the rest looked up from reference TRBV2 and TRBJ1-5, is EPEVTQTPSHQVTQMGQEVILRCVPISNHLYFYWYRQILGQKVEFLVSFYNNEISEKSEIFDDQFSVERPDGSNFTLKIRSTKLEDSAMYFCASSEGRDNQPQHFGDGTRLSIL.